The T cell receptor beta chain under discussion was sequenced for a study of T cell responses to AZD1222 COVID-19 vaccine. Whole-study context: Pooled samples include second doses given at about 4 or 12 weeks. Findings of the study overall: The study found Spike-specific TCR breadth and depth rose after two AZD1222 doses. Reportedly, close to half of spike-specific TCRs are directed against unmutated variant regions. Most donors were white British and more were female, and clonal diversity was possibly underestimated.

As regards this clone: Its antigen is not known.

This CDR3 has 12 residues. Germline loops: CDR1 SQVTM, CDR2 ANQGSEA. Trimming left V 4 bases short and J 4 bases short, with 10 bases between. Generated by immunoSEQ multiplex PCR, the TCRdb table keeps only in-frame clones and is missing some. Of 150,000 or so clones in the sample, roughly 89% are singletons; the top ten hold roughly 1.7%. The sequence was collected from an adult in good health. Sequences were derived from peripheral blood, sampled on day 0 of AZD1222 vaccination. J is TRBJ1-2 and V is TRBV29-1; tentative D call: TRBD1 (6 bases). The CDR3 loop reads CSVAGQFYGYTF. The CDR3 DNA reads TGCAGCGTTGCAGGACAGTTCTATGGCTACACCTTC.